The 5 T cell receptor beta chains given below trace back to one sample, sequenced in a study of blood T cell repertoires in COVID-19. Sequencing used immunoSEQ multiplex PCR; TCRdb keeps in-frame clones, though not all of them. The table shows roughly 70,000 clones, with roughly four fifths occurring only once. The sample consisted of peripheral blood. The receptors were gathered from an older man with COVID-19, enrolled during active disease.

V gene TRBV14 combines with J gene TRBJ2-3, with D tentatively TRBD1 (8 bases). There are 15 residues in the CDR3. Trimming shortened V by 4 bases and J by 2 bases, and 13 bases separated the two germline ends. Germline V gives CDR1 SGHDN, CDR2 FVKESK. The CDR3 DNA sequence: TGTGCCAGCAGCCTACAGGGGGGGTTCACAGATACGCAGTATTTT. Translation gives CASSLQGGFTDTQYF.

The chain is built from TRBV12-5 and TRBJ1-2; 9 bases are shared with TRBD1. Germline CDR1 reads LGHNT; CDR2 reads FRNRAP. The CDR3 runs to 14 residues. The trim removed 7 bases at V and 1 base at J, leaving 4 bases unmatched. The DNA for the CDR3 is TGTGCTAGTGCCACGGACAGGGGTAACTATGGCTACACCTTC. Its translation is CASATDRGNYGYTF.

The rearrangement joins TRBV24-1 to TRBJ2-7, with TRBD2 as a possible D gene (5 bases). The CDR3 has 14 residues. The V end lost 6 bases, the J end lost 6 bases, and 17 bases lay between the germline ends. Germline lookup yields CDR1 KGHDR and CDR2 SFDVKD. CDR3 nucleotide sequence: TGTGCCACCAGTCCGGGAAATCTAGTACGCGAGCAGTACTTC. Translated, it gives CATSPGNLVREQYF.

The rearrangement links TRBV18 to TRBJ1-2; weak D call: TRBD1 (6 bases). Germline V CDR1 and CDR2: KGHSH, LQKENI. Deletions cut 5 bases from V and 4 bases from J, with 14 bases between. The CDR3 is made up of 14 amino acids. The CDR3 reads CASSAGAVSYGYTF. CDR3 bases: TGTGCCAGCTCAGCAGGGGCCGTTTCCTATGGCTACACCTTC.

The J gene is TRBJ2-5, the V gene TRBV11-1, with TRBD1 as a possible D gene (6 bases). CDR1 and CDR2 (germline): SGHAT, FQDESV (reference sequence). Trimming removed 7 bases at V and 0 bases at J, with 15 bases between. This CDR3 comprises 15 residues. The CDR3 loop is CASTRLPGDQETQYF. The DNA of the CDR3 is TGTGCCAGCACTCGACTCCCAGGGGACCAAGAGACCCAGTACTTC.